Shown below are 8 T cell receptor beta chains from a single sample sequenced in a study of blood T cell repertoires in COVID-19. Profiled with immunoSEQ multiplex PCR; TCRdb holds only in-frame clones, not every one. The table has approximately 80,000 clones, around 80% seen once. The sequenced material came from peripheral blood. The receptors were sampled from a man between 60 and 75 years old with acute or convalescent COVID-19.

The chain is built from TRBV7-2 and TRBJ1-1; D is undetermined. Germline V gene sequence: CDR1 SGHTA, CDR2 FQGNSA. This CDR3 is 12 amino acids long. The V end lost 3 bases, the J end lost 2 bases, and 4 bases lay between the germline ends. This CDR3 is CASSFGNTEAFF. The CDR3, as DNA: TGTGCCAGCAGCTTCGGTAACACTGAAGCTTTCTTT.

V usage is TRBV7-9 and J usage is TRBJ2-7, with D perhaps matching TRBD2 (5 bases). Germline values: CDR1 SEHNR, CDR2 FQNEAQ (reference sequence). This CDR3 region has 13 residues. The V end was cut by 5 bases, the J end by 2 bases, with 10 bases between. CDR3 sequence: CASSAPGTYEQYF. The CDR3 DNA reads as TGTGCCAGCAGCGCCCCGGGGACCTACGAGCAGTACTTC.

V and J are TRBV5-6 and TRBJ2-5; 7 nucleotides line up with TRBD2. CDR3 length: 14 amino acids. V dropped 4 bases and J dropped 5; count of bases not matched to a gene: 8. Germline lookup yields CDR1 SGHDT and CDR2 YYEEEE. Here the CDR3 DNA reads TGTGCCAGCAGCCCGGGGGGACGACCGGAGACCCAGTACTTC. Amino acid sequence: CASSPGGRPETQYF.

The chain's CDR3 is CASSLIQDNSPLHF. The CDR3 coding sequence is TGTGCCAGCAGCTTAATACAGGATAATTCACCCCTCCACTTT. This chain links TRBV7-9 with TRBJ1-6, with D perhaps matching TRBD1 (5 bases). The CDR3 runs to 14 residues. Germline lookup yields CDR1 SEHNR and CDR2 FQNEAQ (reference sequence). With 2 bases removed from V and 5 bases from J, the gap between germline ends came to 7 bases.

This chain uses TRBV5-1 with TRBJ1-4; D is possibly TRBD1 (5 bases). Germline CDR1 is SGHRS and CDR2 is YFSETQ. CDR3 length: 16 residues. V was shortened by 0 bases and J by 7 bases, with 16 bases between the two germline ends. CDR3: CASSLGQGPGSEKLFF. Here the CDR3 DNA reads TGCGCCAGCAGCTTGGGGCAGGGACCCGGGAGTGAAAAACTGTTTTTT. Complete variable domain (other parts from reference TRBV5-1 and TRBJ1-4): KAGVTQTPRYLIKTRGQQVTLSCSPISGHRSVSWYQQTPGQGLQFLFEYFSETQRNKGNFPGRFSGRQFSNSRSEMNVSTLELGDSALYLCASSLGQGPGSEKLFFGSGTQLSVL.

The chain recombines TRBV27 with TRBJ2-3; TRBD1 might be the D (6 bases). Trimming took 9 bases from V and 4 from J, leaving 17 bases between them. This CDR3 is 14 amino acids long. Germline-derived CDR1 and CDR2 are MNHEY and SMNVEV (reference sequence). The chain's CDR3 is CASASGESADTQYF. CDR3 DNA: TGTGCCAGTGCATCAGGGGAGTCGGCAGATACGCAGTATTTT.

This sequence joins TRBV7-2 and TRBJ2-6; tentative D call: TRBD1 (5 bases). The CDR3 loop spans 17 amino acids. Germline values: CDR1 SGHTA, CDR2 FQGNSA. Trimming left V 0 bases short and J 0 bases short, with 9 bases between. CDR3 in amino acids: CASSLAPQGSGANVLTF. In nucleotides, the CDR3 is TGTGCCAGCAGCTTAGCGCCCCAGGGCTCTGGGGCCAACGTCCTGACTTTC.

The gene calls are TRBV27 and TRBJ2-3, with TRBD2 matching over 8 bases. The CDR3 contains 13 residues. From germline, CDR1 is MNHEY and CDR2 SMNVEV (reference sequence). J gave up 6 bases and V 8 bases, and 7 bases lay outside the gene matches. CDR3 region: CASGAGGRDTQYF. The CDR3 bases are TGTGCCAGCGGGGCGGGAGGACGGGATACGCAGTATTTT.